The 15 T cell receptor beta chains in this list originate from one sample, sequenced in a study of early T cells in non-severe SARS-CoV-2 infection. MiXCR, run by TCRdb on the 5' RACE reads, gives a single entry per CDR3 protein. The data contain 35,000 to 50,000 distinct CDR3 sequences, 5% to 6.5% of them singletons. The source material was whole blood, sampled at baseline. The source of these receptors is an adult who was a healthcare worker with PCR-confirmed SARS-CoV-2 infection or an uninfected control (not recorded which).

The chain combines TRBV18 with TRBJ2-3; unclear D gene. The CDR3 is 14 amino acids. The germline V gene encodes CDR1 KGHSH and CDR2 LQKENI. Trimming removed 1 base at V and 2 bases at J, with 7 bases between. CDR3 nucleotide sequence: TGTGCCAGCTCACCACTGGATTCCACAGATACGCAGTATTTT. Residues: CASSPLDSTDTQYF. Using reference TRBV18 and TRBJ2-3 for the parts outside the CDR3, the full variable domain is NAGVMQNPRHLVRRRGQEARLRCSPMKGHSHVYWYRQLPEEGLKFMVYLQKENIIDESGMPKERFSAEFPKEGPSILRIQQVVRGDSAAYFCASSPLDSTDTQYFGPGTRLTVL.

The rearrangement joins TRBV27 to TRBJ2-1, with D uncertain. The CDR3 is 13 amino acids. The V gene's germline CDR1 is MNHEY and CDR2 SMNVEV (reference sequence). Trimming removed 5 bases from V and 3 bases from J, with 8 bases in between. CDR3 protein: CASSISNYNEQFF. The CDR3 region has the DNA TGTGCCAGCAGTATCAGCAACTACAATGAGCAGTTCTTC.

This clonotype came up many times. This chain links TRBV19 with TRBJ2-6; a weak D match, TRBD2 (6 bases). Trimming shortened V by 8 bases and J by 1 base, and 9 bases separated the two germline ends. This CDR3 region has 14 residues. Looked up from germline, CDR1 is LNHDA and CDR2 is SQIVND (reference sequence). The CDR3: CASARESGANVLTF. CDR3 DNA: TGTGCCAGTGCACGGGAGTCTGGGGCCAACGTCCTGACTTTC.

This clonotype was counted at least ten times. This chain uses TRBV4-3 with TRBJ1-1, with D maybe TRBD1 (6 bases). V gave up 5 bases and J gave up 8 bases, with 15 bases separating them. The CDR3 covers 13 residues. Germline loops: CDR1 LGHNA, CDR2 YSLEER. CDR3 protein: CASSLTGMMEAFF. In nucleotides, the CDR3 is TGCGCCAGCAGCTTAACAGGGATGATGGAAGCTTTCTTT.

In this sample, this clonotype turned up many times. The chain has TRBV12-3 or TRBV12-4 and TRBJ2-7; 10 bases align to TRBD1. This CDR3 region has 14 residues. With 6 bases clipped from V and 6 bases from J, the junction kept 8 bases outside the gene matches. CDR3 sequence: CASSPDRGRIEQYF. The CDR3 region has the DNA TGTGCCAGCAGCCCCGACAGGGGGCGAATCGAGCAGTACTTC.

The chain uses TRBV28 and TRBJ2-5; 8 nucleotides match TRBD1. The CDR3 extends over 16 amino acids. V shed 5 bases and J 1 base; nucleotides not matched to a gene: 9. Germline loops: CDR1 MDHEN, CDR2 SYDVKM. This CDR3 is CASSPPGQARQETQYF. The CDR3 DNA follows: TGTGCCAGCAGTCCCCCGGGACAGGCCCGCCAAGAGACCCAGTACTTC.

This clonotype was counted at least ten times. The chain uses TRBV11-2 and TRBJ2-6, with D maybe TRBD2 (6 bases). The CDR3 spans 16 residues. Trimming stripped 3 bases from V and 3 bases from J, with 12 bases between. Germline values: CDR1 SGHAT, CDR2 FQNNGV. The CDR3, as DNA: TGTGCCAGCAGCTTGTTTCGGGGGAATGGGGCCAACGTCCTGACTTTC. Residues: CASSLFRGNGANVLTF. The variable domain in full, completed from reference TRBV11-2 and TRBJ2-6, reads EAGVAQSPRYKIIEKRQSVAFWCNPISGHATLYWYQQILGQGPKLLIQFQNNGVVDDSQLPKDRFSAERLKGVDSTLKIQPAKLEDSAVYLCASSLFRGNGANVLTFGAGSRLTVL.

This clonotype has at least ten counts. The chain couples TRBV4-3 to TRBJ1-6; tentatively, D is TRBD1 (6 bases). The V end lost 0 bases, the J end lost 9 bases, and 9 bases lay between the germline ends. Germline CDR1 LGHNA, CDR2 YSLEER. The CDR3 runs 14 residues. Here the CDR3 reads CASSQDHRASPLHF. The CDR3 region has the DNA TGCGCCAGCAGCCAAGATCACAGGGCTTCACCCCTCCACTTT.

The table lists this clonotype with many counts. The rearrangement uses TRBV18 and TRBJ1-2, with 7 bases aligning to TRBD1. The CDR3 spans 14 residues. CDR1 is KGHSH, CDR2 LQKENI, per germline. V trimming: 3 bases; J trimming: 4 bases; junction bases outside the gene matches: 5. CDR3 residues: CASSPESGGYGYTF. CDR3 sequence (DNA): TGTGCCAGCTCACCGGAGTCAGGGGGCTATGGCTACACCTTC.

This clonotype showed up many times. The V and J genes are TRBV28 and TRBJ2-2; the D gene is possibly TRBD1 (6 bases). Germline CDR1 and CDR2: MDHEN and SYDVKM. V gave up 11 bases and J gave up 2 bases, with 15 bases separating them. This CDR3 spans 14 amino acids. The CDR3 nucleotides read TGTGCCGTTAGACAGGCCTCCAACACCGGGGAGCTGTTTTTT. This translates into CAVRQASNTGELFF.

This clonotype has at least ten counts. The V call is TRBV11-1, the J call TRBJ2-1; D might be TRBD2 (6 bases). The CDR3 sequence is 13 residues long. Trimming removed 7 bases from V and 9 bases from J, with 16 bases in between. Per germline, CDR1 SGHAT and CDR2 FQDESV (reference sequence). The chain's CDR3 is CASIPGRRVEQFF. The CDR3 DNA reads as TGTGCCAGCATCCCTGGGCGGAGGGTTGAGCAGTTCTTC.

This clonotype was seen repeatedly, ten times or more. The chain carries TRBV28 and TRBJ2-7, with 8 bases identical to TRBD1. CDR1 is MDHEN and CDR2 is SYDVKM in the germline V gene. V was pared by 8 bases and J by 1 base, with 4 bases of the junction left unmatched. There are 13 residues in the CDR3. CDR3 sequence reads: CASWRDRSYEQYF. As DNA, the CDR3 is TGTGCCAGCTGGAGGGACAGGTCCTACGAGCAGTACTTC.

This clonotype was seen ten or more times. The CDR3, as DNA: TGTGCCAGTATGGGGGGCCACATTCAGTACTTC. Translation gives CASMGGHIQYF. The chain carries TRBV19 and TRBJ2-4; TRBD1 or TRBD2 may be the D gene (6 bases each). CDR1 LNHDA and CDR2 SQIVND come from the germline V gene (reference sequence). The CDR3 has 11 residues. Trimming removed 7 bases at V and 8 bases at J, with 9 bases between.

This clonotype was found many times. The CDR3 is CASSVQYSNQPQHF. CDR3 DNA sequence: TGTGCCAGCAGCGTACAGTACAGCAATCAGCCCCAGCATTTT. The V and J genes are TRBV7-2 and TRBJ1-5, with unresolved D. Germline CDR1 SGHTA, CDR2 FQGNSA. This CDR3 has 14 residues. V was cut by 5 bases and J by 1 base, with 9 bases left in between.

The sample holds many counts of this clonotype. V and J are TRBV7-2 and TRBJ2-5; D remains ambiguous. The V gene lost 1 base and the J gene lost 3 bases, with 9 bases spanning the gap. The CDR3 spans 14 residues. In germline, CDR1 is SGHTA, CDR2 FQGNSA. As DNA, the CDR3 is TGTGCCAGCAGCTTAGTGTTAGCCGAAGAGACCCAGTACTTC. This gives the protein CASSLVLAEETQYF. The full variable domain, with the rest looked up from reference TRBV7-2 and TRBJ2-5, is GAGVSQSPSNKVTEKGKDVELRCDPISGHTALYWYRQSLGQGLEFLIYFQGNSAPDKSGLPSDRFSAERTGGSVSTLTIQRTQQEDSAVYLCASSLVLAEETQYFGPGTRLLVL.